This TCR beta chain was recovered during a study of shared clonotypes between healthy human individuals. Profiling relied on immunoSEQ multiplex PCR, and the TCRdb table lists in-frame clones only, not all of them. The sample lists 1,400,000 or so clones; 98% to 99% were seen once. In germline, CDR1 is SGDLS, CDR2 YYNGEE. The V gene lost 3 bases and the J gene lost 4 bases, with 12 bases spanning the gap. The CDR3 has 14 residues. The clonotype was recovered from a man aged 30 to 39 in good health. Source material: naive CD4+ T cells sorted from blood. Subset here: CD45RA+ positively selected. This chain uses TRBV9 with TRBJ2-3; the D gene is possibly TRBD1 (5 bases). The CDR3 spells CASSDLSGSDTQYF. CDR3 sequence (DNA): TGTGCCAGCAGCGACCTGTCAGGGTCAGATACGCAGTATTTT.